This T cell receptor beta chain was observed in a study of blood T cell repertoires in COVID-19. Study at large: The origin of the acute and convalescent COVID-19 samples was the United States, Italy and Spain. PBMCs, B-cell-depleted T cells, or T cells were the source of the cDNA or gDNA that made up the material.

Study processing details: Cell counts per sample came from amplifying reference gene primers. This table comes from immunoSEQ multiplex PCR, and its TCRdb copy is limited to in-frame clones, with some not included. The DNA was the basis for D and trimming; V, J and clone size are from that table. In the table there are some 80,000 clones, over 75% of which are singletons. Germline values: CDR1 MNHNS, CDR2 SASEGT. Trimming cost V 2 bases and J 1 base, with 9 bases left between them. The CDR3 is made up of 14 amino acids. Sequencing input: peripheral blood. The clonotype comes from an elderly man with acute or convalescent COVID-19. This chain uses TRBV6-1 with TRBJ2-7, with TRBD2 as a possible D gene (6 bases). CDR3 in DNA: TGTGCCAGCAGTGAAACGGGACTTTCCTACGAGCAGTACTTC. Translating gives CASSETGLSYEQYF.